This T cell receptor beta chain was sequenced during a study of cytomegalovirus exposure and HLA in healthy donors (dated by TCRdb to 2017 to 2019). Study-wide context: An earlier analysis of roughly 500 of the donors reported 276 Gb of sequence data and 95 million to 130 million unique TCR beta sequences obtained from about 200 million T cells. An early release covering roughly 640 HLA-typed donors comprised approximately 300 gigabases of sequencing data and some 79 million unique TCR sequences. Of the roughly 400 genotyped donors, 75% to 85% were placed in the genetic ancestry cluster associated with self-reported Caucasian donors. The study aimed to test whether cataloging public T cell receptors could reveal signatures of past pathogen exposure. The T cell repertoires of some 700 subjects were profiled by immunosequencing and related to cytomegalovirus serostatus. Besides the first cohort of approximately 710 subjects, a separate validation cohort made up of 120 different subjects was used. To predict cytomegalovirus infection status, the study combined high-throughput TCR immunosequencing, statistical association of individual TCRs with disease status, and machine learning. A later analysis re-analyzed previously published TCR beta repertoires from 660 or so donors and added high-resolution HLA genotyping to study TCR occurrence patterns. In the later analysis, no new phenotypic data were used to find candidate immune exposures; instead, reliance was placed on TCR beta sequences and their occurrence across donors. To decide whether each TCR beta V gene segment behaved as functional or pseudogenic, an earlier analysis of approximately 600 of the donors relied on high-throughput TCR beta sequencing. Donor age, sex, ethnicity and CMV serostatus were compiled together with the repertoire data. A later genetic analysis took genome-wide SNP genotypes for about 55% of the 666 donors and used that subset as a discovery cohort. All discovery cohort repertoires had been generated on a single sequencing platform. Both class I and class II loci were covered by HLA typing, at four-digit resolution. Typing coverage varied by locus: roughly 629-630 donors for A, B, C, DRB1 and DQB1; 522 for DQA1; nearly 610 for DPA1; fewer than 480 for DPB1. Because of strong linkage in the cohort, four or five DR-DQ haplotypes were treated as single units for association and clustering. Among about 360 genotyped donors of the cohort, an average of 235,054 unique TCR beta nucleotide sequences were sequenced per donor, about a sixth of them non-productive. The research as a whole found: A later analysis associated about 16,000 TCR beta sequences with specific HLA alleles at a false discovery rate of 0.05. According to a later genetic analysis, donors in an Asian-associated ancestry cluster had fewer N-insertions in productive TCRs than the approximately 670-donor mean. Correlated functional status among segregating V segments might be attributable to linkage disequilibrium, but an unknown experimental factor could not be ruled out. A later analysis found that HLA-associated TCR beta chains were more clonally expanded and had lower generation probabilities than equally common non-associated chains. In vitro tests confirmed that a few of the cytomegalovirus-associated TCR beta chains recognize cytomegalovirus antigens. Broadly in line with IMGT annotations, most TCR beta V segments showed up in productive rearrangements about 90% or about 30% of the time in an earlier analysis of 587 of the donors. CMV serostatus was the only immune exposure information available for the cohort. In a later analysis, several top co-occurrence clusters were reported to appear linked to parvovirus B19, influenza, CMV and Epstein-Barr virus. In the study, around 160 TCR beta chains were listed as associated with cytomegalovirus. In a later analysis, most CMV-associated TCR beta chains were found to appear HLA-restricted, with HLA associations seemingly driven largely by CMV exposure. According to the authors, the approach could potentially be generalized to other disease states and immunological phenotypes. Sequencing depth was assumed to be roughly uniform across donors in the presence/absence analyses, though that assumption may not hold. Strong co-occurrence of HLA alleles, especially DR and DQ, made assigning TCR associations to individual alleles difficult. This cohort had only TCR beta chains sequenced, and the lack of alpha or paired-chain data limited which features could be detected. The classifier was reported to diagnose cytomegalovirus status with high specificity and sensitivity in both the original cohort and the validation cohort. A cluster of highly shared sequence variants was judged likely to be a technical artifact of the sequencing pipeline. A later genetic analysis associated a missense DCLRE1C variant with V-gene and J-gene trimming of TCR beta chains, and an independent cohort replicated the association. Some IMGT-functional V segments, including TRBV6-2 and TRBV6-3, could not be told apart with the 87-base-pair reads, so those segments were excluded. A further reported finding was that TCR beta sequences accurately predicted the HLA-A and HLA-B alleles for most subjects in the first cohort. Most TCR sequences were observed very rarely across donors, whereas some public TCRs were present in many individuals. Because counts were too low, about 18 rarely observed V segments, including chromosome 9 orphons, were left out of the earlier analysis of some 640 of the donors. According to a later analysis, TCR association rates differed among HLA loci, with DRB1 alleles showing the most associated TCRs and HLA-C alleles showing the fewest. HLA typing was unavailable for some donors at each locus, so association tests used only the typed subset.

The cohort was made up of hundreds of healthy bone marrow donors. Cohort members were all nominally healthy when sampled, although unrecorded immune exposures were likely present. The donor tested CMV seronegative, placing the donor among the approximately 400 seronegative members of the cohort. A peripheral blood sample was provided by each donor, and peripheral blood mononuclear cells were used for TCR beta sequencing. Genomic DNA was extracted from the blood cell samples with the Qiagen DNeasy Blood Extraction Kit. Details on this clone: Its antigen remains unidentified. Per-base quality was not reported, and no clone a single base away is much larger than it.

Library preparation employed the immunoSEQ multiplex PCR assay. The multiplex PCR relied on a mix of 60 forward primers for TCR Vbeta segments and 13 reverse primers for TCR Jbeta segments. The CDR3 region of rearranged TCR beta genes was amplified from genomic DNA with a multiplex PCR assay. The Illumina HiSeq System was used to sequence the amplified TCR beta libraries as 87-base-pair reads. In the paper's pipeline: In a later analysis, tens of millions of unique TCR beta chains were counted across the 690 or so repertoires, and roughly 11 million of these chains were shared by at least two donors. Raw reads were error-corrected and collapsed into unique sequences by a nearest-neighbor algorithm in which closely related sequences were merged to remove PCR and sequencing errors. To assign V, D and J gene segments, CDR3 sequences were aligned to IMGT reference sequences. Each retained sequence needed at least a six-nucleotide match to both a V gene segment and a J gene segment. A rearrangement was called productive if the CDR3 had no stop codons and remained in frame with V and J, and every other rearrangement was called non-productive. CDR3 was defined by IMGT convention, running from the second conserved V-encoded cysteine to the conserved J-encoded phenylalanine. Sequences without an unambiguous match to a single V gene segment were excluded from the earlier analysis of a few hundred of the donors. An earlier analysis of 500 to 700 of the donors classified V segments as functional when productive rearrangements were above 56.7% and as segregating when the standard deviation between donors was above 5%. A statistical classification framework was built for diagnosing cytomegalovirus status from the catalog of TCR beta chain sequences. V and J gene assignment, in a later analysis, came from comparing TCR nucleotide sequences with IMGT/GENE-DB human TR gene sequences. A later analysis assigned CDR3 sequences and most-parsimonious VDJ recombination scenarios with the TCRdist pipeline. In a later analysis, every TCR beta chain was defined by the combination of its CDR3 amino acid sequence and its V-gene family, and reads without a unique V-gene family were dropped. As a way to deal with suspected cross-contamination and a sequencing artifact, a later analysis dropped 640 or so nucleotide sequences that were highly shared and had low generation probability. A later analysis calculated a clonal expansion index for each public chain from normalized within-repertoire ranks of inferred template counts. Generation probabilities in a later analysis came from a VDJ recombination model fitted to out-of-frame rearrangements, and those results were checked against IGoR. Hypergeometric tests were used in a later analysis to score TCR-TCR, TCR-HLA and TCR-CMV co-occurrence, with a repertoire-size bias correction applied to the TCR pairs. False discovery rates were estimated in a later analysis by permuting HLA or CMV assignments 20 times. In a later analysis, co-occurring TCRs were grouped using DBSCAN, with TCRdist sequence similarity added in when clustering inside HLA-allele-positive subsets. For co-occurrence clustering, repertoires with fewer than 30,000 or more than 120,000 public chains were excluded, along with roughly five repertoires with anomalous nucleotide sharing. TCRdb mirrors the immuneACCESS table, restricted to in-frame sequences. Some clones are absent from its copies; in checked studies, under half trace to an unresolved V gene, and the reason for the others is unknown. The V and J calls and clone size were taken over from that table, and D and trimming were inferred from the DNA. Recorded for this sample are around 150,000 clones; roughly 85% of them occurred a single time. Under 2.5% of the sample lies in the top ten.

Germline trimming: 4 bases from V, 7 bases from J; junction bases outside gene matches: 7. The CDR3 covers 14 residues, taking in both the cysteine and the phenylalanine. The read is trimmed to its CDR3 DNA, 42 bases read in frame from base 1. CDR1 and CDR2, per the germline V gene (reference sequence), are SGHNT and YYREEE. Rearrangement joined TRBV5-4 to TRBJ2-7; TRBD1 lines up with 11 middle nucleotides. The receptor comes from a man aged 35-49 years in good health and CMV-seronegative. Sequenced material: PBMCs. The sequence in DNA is TGTGCCAGCAGCCCGGGGGACAGGGGGAAGGAGCAGTACTTC. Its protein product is CASSPGDRGKEQYF.